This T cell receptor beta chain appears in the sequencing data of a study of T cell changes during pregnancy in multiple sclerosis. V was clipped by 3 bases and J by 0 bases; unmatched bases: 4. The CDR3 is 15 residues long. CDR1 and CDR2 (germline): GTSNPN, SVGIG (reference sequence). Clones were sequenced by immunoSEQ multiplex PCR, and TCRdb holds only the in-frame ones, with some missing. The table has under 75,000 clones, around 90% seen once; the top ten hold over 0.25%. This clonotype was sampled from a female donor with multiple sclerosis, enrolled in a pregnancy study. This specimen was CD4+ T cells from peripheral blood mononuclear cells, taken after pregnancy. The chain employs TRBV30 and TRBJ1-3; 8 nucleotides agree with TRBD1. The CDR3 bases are TGTGCCTGGAGAGGGGACAGGCTCTCTGGAAACACCATATATTTT. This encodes CAWRGDRLSGNTIYF.